The 4 T cell receptor beta chains given below trace back to one sample, sequenced in a study of human T cells and chemical hapten exposure. TCRdb reanalysed the RACE reads using MiXCR and keeps one entry per CDR3 protein. The sample includes about 340,000 distinct CDR3 sequences, around 6.9% of them seen just once. The time point: patch test 1, 2 weeks after DPC sensitization. As for treatment: therapeutic diphenylcyclopropenone sensitization with weekly scalp DPC. The source was whole blood, collected in connection with sensitization to the hapten diphenylcyclopropenone (DPC). These receptors were obtained from a woman in her late teens or twenties with alopecia areata. Some clones in this sample may be carry-over from other donors' samples.

The rearrangement links TRBV7-2 to TRBJ2-2; D may correspond to TRBD1 or TRBD2 (5 bases each). This CDR3 has 15 amino acids. The germline CDR1 and CDR2 sequences are SGHTA and FQGNSA. The ends were cut back, 5 bases at V and 1 base at J, with 11 bases in the middle. CDR3 region: CASSPGDVNTGELFF. DNA for the CDR3: TGTGCCAGCAGCCCCGGGGACGTGAACACCGGGGAGCTGTTTTTT.

This clonotype has a handful of counts. The chain uses TRBV5-1 and TRBJ1-2; D not certain. CDR3 size: 12 residues. Trimming stripped 4 bases from V and 6 bases from J, with 10 bases between. Germline CDR1 and CDR2: SGHRS and YFSETQ. The CDR3 DNA reads TGCGCCAGCAGCCTGGGGAGGCATGGCTACACCTTC. Protein: CASSLGRHGYTF.

On this clonotype: This may come from a read error, since a much larger clone is one base off. The CDR3 does not end in the conserved phenylalanine or tryptophan, so this is likely a read error. The rearrangement uses TRBV2 and TRBJ2-2; a possible D gene is TRBD1 (5 bases). CDR1 is SNHLY and CDR2 is FYNNEI in the germline V gene. Trimming left V 2 bases short and J 7 bases short, with 8 bases between. This CDR3 has 13 amino acids. The CDR3 sequence is CASSEIQVGELFY. For the CDR3, the DNA is TGTGCCAGCAGTGAAATACAGGTCGGGGAGCTGTTTTAT.

The CDR3 reads CASSFPPGQSYEQYF. For the CDR3, the DNA is TGTGCCAGCAGCTTCCCCCCCGGCCAATCCTACGAGCAGTACTTC. The chain joins TRBV7-9 to TRBJ2-7; D is undetermined. Germline CDR1 SEHNR, CDR2 FQNEAQ (reference sequence). Trimming removed 3 bases at V and 1 base at J, with 13 bases between. CDR3 length: 15 amino acids.